This TCR beta chain emerged from a study of blood T cell repertoires in COVID-19. Germline V lookup: CDR1 WNHNN, CDR2 SYGVQD (reference sequence). With 4 bases removed from V and 0 bases from J, the gap between germline ends came to 14 bases. The CDR3 contains 16 residues. Original handling: Cell counts per sample came from amplifying reference gene primers. Method: immunoSEQ multiplex PCR; TCRdb's copy keeps in-frame clones and lacks some. V, J and clone size are those of that table, while D and trimming were read from the DNA. The sample consists of around 100,000 clones, approximately 86% of them appearing once.

The sequencing sample was made of peripheral blood. This rearrangement joins TRBV10-1 to TRBJ2-3; D not certain. The sequence was obtained from a man over 45 with active or convalescent COVID-19. CDR3 residues: CASSASFGGSTDTQYF. CDR3 in DNA: TGCGCCAGCAGTGCCTCTTTTGGCGGTAGCACAGATACGCAGTATTTT.